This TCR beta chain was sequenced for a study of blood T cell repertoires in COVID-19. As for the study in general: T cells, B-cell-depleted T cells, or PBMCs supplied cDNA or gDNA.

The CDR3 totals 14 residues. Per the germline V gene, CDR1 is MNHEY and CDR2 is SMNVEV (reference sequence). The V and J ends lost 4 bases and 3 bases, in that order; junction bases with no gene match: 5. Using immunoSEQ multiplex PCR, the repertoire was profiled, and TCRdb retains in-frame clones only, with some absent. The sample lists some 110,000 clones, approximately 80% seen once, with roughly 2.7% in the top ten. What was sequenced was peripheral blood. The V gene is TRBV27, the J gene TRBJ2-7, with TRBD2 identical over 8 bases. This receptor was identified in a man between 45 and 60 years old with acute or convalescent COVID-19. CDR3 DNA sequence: TGTGCCAGCAGTTCCGGACTAGCTATCTACGAGCAGTACTTC. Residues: CASSSGLAIYEQYF.